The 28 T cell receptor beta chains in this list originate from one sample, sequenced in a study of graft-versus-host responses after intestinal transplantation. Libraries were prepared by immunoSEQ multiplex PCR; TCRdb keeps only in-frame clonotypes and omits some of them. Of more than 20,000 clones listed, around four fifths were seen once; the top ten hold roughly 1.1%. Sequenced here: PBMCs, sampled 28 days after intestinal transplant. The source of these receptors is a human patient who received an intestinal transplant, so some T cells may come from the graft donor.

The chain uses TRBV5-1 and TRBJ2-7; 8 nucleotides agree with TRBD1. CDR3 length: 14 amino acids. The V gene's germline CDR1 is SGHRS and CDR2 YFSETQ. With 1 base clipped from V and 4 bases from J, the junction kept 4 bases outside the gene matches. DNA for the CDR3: TGCGCCAGCAGCTTGTCAGGGGGCGGGTACGAGCAGTACTTC. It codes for CASSLSGGGYEQYF. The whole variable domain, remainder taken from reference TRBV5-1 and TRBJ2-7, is KAGVTQTPRYLIKTRGQQVTLSCSPISGHRSVSWYQQTPGQGLQFLFEYFSETQRNKGNFPGRFSGRQFSNSRSEMNVSTLELGDSALYLCASSLSGGGYEQYFGPGTRLTVT.

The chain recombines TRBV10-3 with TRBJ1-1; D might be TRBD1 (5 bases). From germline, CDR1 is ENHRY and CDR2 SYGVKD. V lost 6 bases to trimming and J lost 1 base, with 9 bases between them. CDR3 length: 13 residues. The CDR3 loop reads CAISIQGNTEAFF. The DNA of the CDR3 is TGTGCCATCAGCATTCAGGGGAACACTGAAGCTTTCTTT.

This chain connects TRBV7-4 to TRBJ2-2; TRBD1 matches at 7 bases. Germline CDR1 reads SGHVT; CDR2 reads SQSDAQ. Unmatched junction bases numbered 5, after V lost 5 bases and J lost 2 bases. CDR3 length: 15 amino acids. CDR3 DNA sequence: TGTGCCAGCAGCAACAGGGGCCGCAACACCGGGGAGCTGTTTTTT. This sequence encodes CASSNRGRNTGELFF.

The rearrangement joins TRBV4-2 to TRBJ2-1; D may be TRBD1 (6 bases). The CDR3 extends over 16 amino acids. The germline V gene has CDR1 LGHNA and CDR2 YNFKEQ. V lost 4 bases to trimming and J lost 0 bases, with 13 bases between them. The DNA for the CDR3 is TGTGCCAGCAGCCTTTCGCAGGGGAGCTCCTACAATGAGCAGTTCTTC. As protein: CASSLSQGSSYNEQFF.

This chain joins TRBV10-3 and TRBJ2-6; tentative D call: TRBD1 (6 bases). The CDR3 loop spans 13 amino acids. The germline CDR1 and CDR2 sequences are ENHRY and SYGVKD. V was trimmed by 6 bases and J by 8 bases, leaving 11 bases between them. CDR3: CAIRPTGTNVLTF. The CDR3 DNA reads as TGTGCCATCAGGCCGACAGGTACCAACGTCCTGACTTTC.

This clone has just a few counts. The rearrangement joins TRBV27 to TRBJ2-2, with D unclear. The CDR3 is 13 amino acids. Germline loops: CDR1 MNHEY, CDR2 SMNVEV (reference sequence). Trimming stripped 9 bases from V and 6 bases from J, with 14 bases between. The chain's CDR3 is CARTPYGAGELFF. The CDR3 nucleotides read TGTGCCAGAACCCCTTACGGAGCCGGGGAGCTGTTTTTT.

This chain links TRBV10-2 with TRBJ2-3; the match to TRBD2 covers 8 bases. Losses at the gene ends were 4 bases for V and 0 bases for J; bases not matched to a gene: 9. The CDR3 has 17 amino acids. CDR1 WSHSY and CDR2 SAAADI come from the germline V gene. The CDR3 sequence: CASSGLARTPSTDTQYF. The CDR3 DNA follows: TGCGCCAGCAGTGGACTAGCGCGTACCCCGAGCACAGATACGCAGTATTTT.

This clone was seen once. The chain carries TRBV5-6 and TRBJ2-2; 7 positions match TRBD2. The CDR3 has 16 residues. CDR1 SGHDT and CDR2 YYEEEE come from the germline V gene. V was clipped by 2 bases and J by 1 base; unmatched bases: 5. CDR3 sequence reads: CASSFELAENTGELFF. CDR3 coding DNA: TGTGCCAGCAGCTTCGAGCTAGCGGAGAACACCGGGGAGCTGTTTTTT.

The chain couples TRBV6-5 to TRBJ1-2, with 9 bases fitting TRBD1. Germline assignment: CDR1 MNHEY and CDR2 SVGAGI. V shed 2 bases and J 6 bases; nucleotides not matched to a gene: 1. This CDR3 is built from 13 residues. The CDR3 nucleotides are TGTGCCAGCAGTTACGGGACAGGGAATGGCTACACCTTC. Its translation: CASSYGTGNGYTF.

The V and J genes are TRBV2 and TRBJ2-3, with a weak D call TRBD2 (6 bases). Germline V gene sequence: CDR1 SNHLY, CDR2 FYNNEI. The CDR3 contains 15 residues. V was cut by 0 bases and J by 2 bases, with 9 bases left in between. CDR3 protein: CASSEASGATDTQYF. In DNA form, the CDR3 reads TGTGCCAGCAGTGAAGCTAGCGGAGCCACAGATACGCAGTATTTT.

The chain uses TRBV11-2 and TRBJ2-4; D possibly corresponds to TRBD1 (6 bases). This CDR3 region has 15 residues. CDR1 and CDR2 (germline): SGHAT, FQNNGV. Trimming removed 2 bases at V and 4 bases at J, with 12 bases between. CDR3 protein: CASSLTWGPKNIQYF. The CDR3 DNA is TGTGCCAGCAGCTTAACTTGGGGGCCAAAAAACATTCAGTACTTC.

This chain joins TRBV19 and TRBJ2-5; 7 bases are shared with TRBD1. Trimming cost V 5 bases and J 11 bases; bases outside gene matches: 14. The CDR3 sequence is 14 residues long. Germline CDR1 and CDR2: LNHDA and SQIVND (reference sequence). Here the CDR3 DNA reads TGTGCCAGTAGTCGTAGACAGGGCCTAGGGGAGCAGTACTTC. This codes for CASSRRQGLGEQYF.

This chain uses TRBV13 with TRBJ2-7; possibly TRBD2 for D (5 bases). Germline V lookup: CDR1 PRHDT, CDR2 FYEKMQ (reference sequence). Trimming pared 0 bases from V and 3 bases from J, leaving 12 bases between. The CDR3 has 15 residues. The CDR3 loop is CASSLGSRTVYEQYF. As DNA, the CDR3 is TGTGCCAGCAGCTTAGGCTCTAGGACTGTCTACGAGCAGTACTTC.

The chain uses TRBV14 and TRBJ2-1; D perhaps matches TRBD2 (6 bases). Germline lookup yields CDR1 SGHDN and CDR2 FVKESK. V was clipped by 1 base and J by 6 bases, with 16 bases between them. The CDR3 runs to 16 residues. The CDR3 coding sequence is TGTGCCAGCAGCCAAGTTGGGCTAGGCGGGACCAATGAGCAGTTCTTC. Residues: CASSQVGLGGTNEQFF.

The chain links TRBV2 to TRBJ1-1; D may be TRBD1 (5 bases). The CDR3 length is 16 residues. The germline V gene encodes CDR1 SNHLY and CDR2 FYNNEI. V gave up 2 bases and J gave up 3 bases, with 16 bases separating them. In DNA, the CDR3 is TGTGCCAGCAGTGAATCTGGCAGGGTGGTAGACACTGAAGCTTTCTTT. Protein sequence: CASSESGRVVDTEAFF.

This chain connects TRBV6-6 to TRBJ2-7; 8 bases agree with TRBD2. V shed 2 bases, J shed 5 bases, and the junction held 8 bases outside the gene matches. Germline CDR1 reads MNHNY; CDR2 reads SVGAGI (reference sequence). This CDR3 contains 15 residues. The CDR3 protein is CASSYEAGLANEQYF. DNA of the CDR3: TGTGCCAGCAGTTACGAAGCTGGACTAGCAAACGAGCAGTACTTC.

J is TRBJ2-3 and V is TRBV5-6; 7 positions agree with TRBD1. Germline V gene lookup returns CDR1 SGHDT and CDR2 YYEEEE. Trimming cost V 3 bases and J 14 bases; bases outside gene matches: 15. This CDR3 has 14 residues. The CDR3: CASSYLLKQGRGYF. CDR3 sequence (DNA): TGTGCCAGCAGCTACCTACTGAAACAGGGGCGAGGGTATTTT.

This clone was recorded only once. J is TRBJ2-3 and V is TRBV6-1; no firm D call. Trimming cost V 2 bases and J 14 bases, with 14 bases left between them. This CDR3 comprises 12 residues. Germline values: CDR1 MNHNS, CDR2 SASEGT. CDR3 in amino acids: CASSESVLLAYF. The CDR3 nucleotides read TGTGCCAGCAGTGAATCGGTACTCCTCGCGTATTTT.

The CDR3 spells CASSLVLGGETQYF. CDR3 in DNA: TGTGCCAGCAGCCTCGTCCTTGGTGGAGAGACCCAGTACTTC. This chain uses TRBV11-2 with TRBJ2-5; D gene uncertain. The ends were cut back, 5 bases at V and 4 bases at J, with 14 bases in the middle. This CDR3 region has 14 residues. CDR1 is SGHAT and CDR2 is FQNNGV in the germline V gene.

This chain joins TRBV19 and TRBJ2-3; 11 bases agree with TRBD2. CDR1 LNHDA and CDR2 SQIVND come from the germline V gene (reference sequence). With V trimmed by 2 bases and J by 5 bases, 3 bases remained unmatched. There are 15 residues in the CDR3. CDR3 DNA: TGTGCCAGTAGTATAACTAGCGGGAGAGGAGATACGCAGTATTTT. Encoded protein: CASSITSGRGDTQYF.

CDR3 coding DNA: TGCGCCAGCAGCTTGGGGGCCCTTTGGACAAGCACCACAGATACGCAGTATTTT. Translating gives CASSLGALWTSTTDTQYF. The J gene is TRBJ2-3, the V gene TRBV5-1, with D tentatively TRBD1 (5 bases). This CDR3 spans 18 amino acids. Germline CDR1 and CDR2: SGHRS and YFSETQ. The V end lost 0 bases, the J end lost 2 bases, and 19 bases lay between the germline ends.

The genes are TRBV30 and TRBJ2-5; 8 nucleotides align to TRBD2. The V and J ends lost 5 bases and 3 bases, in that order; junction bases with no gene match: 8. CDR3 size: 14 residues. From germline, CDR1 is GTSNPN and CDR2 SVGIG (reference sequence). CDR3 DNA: TGTGCCTGGCAGCAGACTAGCGCGAAAGAGACCCAGTACTTC. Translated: CAWQQTSAKETQYF.

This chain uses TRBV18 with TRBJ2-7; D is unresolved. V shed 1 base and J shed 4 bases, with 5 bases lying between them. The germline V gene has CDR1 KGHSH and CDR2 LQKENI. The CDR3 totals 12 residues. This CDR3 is CASSPRRYEQYF. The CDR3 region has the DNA TGTGCCAGCTCACCACGGCGGTACGAGCAGTACTTC.

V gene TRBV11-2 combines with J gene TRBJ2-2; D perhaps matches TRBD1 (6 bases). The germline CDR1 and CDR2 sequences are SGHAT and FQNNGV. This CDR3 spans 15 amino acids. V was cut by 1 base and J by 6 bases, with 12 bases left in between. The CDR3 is CASSLADRLSGELFF. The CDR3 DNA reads TGTGCCAGCAGCTTAGCTGACAGGTTGTCCGGGGAGCTGTTTTTT.

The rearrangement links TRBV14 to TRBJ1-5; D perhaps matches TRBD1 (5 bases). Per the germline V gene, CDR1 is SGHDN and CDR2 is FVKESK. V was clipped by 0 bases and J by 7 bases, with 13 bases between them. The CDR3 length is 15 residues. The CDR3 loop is CASSQDARRGQPQHF. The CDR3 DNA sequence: TGTGCCAGCAGCCAAGATGCCCGCCGGGGCCAGCCCCAGCATTTT.

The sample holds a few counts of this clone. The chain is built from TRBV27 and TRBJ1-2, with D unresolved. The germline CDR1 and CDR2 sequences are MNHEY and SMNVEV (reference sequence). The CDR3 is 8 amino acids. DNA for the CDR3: TGTGCACGCGATGGCTACACCTTC. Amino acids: CARDGYTF.

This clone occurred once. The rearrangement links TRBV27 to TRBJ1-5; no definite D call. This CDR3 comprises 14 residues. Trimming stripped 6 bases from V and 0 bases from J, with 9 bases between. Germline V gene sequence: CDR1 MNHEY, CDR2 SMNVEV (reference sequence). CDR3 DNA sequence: TGTGCCAGCAGAGGCGGGTTTAGCAATCAGCCCCAGCATTTT. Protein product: CASRGGFSNQPQHF.

The CDR3 protein is CASSLGHRGGNTIYF. For the CDR3, the DNA is TGTGCCAGCAGCTTAGGGCACAGGGGGGGAAACACCATATATTTT. The chain combines TRBV5-5 with TRBJ1-3; TRBD1 matches 8 bases. Germline assignment: CDR1 SGHKS and CDR2 YYEKEE (reference sequence). After removal of 2 bases from V and 4 bases from J, the junction contained 5 bases not matched to a gene. This CDR3 is 15 amino acids long.